Detailed here is one T cell receptor beta chain. Methods used by the authors: For nucleated cells, counts were estimated from reference gene primer amplification. Repertoires were generated with immunoSEQ multiplex PCR, while TCRdb's copy carries only in-frame clones and drops some. From that table come the V and J calls and clone size; the DNA was used to work out D and trimming. Of about 350,000 clones listed, roughly 87% were seen once; the top ten hold around 9.9%. This sample was taken from a study of blood T cell repertoires in COVID-19. Across the study: PBMCs, B-cell-depleted T cells, or T cells were the source of the cDNA or gDNA that made up the material.

Germline CDR1 and CDR2: MNHEY and SVGAGI. The CDR3 is made up of 14 amino acids. V lost 6 bases to trimming and J lost 1 base, with 13 bases between them. The V call is TRBV6-5, the J call TRBJ2-7; D perhaps matches TRBD1 (6 bases). This receptor was taken from a man between 25 and 39 years old with COVID-19, enrolled during active disease. Sequencing input: peripheral blood. The CDR3 loop is CASRILQGSYEQYF. The CDR3 nucleotides are TGTGCCAGCAGGATATTACAGGGTTCCTACGAGCAGTACTTC.